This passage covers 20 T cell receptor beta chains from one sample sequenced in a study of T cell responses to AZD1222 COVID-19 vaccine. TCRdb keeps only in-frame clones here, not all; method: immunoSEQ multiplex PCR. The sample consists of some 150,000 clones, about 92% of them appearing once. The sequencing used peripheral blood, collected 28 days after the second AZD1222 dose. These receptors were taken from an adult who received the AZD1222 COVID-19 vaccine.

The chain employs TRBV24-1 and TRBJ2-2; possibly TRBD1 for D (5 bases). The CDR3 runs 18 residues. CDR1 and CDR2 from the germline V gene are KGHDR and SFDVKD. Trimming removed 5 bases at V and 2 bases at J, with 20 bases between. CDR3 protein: CATSAYPWTLANTGELFF. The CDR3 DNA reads TGTGCCACCAGTGCTTACCCCTGGACACTTGCCAACACCGGGGAGCTGTTTTTT.

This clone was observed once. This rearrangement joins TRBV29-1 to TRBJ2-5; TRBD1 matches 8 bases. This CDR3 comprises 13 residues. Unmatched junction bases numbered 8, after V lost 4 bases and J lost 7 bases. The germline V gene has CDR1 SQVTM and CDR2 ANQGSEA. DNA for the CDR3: TGCAGCGTTGCAGGACAGGGCCGGGGGACCCAGTACTTC. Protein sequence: CSVAGQGRGTQYF.

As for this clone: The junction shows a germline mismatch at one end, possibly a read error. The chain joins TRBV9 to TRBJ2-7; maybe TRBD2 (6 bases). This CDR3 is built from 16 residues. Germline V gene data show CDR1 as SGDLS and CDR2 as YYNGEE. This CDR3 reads CASSVEGAREPLSWDF. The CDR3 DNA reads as TGTGCCAGCAGCGTAGAAGGTGCACGGGAGCCCCTGTCTTGGGACTTC.

CDR3 DNA: TGTGCCAGCAGCCTCGGGACAGTTGGTAGCAATCAGCCCCAGCATTTT. This gives the protein CASSLGTVGSNQPQHF. This sequence joins TRBV27 and TRBJ1-5; 7 bases match TRBD1. The CDR3 runs to 16 residues. Germline CDR1 is MNHEY and CDR2 is SMNVEV (reference sequence). The J segment lost 0 bases and the V segment lost 6 bases, leaving 8 bases of the junction unmatched.

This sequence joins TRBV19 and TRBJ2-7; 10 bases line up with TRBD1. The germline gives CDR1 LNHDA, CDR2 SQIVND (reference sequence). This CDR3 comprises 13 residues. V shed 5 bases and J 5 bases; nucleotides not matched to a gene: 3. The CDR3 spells CASSDRGLDEQYF. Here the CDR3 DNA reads TGTGCCAGTAGTGACAGGGGGCTGGACGAGCAGTACTTC.

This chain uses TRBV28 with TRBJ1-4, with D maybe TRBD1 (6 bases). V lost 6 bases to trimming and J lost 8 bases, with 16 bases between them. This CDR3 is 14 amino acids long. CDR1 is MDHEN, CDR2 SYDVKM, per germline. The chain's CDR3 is CASSLRDMGEKLFF. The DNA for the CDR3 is TGTGCCAGCAGCCTCCGGGACATGGGGGAAAAACTGTTTTTT.

The CDR3 sequence is CASSKTNGGGKGGYTF. As DNA, the CDR3 is TGTGCCAGCAGTAAAACGAATGGAGGGGGCAAGGGTGGCTACACCTTC. The genes are TRBV21-1 and TRBJ1-2; no DNA check was done on the table's D call, TRBD1. TRBV21-1 represents a pseudogene. The CDR3 covers 16 residues.

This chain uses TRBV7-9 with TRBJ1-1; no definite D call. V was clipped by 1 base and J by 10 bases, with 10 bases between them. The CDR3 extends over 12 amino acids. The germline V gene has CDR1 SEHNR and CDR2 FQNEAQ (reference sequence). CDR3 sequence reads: CASSLGIRGAFF. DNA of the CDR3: TGTGCCAGCAGCTTAGGAATTCGTGGAGCTTTCTTT.

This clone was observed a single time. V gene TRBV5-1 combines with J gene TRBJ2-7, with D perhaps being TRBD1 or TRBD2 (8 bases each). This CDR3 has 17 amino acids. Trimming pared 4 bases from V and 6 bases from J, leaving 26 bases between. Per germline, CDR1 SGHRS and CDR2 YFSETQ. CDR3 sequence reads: CASSPDRVLAGTPEQYF. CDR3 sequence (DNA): TGCGCCAGCAGCCCGGACAGGGTGTTAGCGGGAACTCCCGAGCAGTACTTC.

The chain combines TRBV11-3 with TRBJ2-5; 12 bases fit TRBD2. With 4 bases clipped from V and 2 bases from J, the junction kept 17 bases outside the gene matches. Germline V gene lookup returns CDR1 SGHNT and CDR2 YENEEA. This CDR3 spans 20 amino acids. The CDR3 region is CASSSYTVGLAGGIQETQYF. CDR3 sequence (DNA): TGTGCCAGCAGCTCATATACGGTTGGGCTAGCGGGAGGGATACAAGAGACCCAGTACTTC.

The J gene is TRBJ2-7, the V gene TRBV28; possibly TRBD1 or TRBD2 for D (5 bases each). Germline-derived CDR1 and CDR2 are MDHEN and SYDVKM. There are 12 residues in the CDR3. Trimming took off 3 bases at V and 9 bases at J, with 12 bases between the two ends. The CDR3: CASSLVGTGQYF. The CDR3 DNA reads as TGTGCCAGCAGTTTGGTAGGGACCGGGCAGTACTTC.

CDR3 nucleotide sequence: TGTGCTAGTGGTTTGGCCCACGTTAGCACTGAAGCTTTCTTT. Amino acid sequence: CASGLAHVSTEAFF. The chain carries TRBV12-5 and TRBJ1-1; D remains unclear. Germline CDR1 is LGHNT and CDR2 is FRNRAP. Trimming left V 1 base short and J 4 bases short, with 10 bases between. The CDR3 has 14 amino acids.

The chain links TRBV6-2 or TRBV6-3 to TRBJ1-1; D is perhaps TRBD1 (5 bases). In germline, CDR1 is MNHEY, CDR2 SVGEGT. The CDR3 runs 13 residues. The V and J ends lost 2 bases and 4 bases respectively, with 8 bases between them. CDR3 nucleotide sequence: TGTGCCAGCAGTTACGGGGGAGCCACTGAAGCTTTCTTT. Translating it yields CASSYGGATEAFF.

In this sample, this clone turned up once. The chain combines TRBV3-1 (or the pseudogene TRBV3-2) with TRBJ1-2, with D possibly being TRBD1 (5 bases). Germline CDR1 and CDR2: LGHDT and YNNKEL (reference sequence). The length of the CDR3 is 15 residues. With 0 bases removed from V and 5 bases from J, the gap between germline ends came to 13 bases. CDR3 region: CASSQDPRDVYGYTF. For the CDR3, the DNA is TGTGCCAGCAGCCAAGATCCCCGGGACGTTTATGGCTACACCTTC.

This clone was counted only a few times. CDR3 protein: CASSQVVAYSGNTIYF. The CDR3 nucleotides read TGCGCCAGCAGCCAAGTAGTCGCGTACTCTGGAAACACCATATATTTT. The chain couples TRBV4-1 to TRBJ1-3; D is unclear. The CDR3 consists of 16 residues. Germline V CDR1 and CDR2: MGHRA, YSYEKL. V was cut by 1 base and J by 0 bases, with 10 bases left in between.

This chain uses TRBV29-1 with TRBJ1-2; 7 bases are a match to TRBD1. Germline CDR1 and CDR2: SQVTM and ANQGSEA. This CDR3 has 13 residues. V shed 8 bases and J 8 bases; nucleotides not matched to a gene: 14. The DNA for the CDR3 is TGCAGCATTCACAGGGGCTTCGGGAAGGGCTACACCTTC. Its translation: CSIHRGFGKGYTF.

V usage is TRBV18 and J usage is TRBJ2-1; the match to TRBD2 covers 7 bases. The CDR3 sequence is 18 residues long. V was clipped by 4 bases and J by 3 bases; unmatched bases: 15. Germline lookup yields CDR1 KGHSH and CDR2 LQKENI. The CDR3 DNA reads TGTGCCAGCTCACTAAATCTAGCCTCGCGGGAGTTCTACAATGAGCAGTTCTTC. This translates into CASSLNLASREFYNEQFF.

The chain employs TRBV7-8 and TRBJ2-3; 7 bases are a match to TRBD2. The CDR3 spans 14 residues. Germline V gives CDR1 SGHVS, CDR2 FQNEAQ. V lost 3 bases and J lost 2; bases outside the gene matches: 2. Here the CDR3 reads CASSFRLATDTQYF. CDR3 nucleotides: TGTGCCAGCAGCTTCCGACTAGCCACAGATACGCAGTATTTT.

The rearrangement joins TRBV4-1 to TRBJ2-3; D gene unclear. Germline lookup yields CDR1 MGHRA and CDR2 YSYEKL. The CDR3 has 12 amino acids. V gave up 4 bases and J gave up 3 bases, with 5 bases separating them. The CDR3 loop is CASSLFTDTQYF. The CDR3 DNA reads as TGCGCCAGCAGCCTATTTACAGATACGCAGTATTTT.

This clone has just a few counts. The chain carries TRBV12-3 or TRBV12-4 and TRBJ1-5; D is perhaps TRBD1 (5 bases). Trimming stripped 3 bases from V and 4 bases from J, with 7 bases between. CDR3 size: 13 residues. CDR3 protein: CASSFGGNQPQHF. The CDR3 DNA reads TGTGCCAGCAGTTTCGGGGGAAATCAGCCCCAGCATTTT.